A selection of T cell receptor beta chains follows, all from one sample in a study of blood T cell repertoires in COVID-19. Clones were sequenced by immunoSEQ multiplex PCR, and TCRdb holds only the in-frame ones, with some missing. The sample carries 170,000 or so clones, around nine tenths recorded once. Material for sequencing was peripheral blood. These receptors originate from a woman in her 70s with COVID-19, enrolled during active disease. Both conserved end residues are trimmed from each CDR3.

V gene	J gene	CDR3 protein
TRBV30	TRBJ1-1	AWSVSSLRPLDTEAF
TRBV19	TRBJ1-2	ASSTGTGESYGYT
TRBV21-1	TRBJ1-3	ASSRLEGFSGNTIY
TRBV28	TRBJ1-2	ASRTDRFYGYT
TRBV19	TRBJ2-2	ASSISGGGRTGELF
TRBV2	TRBJ2-3	ASSERLAASADTQY
TRBV28	TRBJ1-1	ASSFEGPAGTEAF
TRBV7-7	TRBJ2-5	ASATGTLETQY
TRBV4-1	TRBJ2-3	ASSPWSDGGTDTQY
TRBV7-2	TRBJ1-5	ASSLGQDQPQH
TRBV2	TRBJ1-5	ASSGTDSNQPQH
TRBV13	TRBJ2-1	ASSRGGTPGPYNEQF
TRBV6-5	TRBJ2-7	ASSYRRQIHYEQY
TRBV5-1	TRBJ2-2	ASSLGTGASSGELF
TRBV19	TRBJ1-5	ASSMKGYSNQPQH
TRBV7-9	TRBJ1-6	ASSLAGMNSPLH
TRBV6-2/TRBV6-3	TRBJ2-3	ASSYSSLAGGSSTDTQY
TRBV10-3	TRBJ1-2	AIRVTGSDYGYT
TRBV11-2	TRBJ2-5	ASSTGGGTQY